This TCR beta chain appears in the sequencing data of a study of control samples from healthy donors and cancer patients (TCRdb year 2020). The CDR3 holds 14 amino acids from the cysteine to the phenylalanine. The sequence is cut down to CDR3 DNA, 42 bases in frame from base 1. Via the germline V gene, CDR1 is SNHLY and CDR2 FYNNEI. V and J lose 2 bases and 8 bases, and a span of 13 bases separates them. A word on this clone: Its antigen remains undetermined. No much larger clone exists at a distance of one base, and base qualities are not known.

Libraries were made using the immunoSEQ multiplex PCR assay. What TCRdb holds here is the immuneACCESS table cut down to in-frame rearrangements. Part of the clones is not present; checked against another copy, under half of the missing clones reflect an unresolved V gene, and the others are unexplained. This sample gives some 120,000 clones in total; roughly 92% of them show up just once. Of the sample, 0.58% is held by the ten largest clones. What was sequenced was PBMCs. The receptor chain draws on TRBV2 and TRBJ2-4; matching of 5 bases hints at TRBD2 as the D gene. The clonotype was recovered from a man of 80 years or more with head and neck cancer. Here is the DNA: TGTGCCAGCAGTGAAATTAGCAGCGGAGACATTCAGTACTTC. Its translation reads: CASSEISSGDIQYF.